These 20 T cell receptor beta chains were all obtained from the same sample, sequenced in a study of STAT3 mutations in large granular lymphocyte leukemia (dated by TCRdb to between 2018 and 2021). Study-level results and caveats: At least one immunodominant TCRbeta clonotype was identified in every T-LGLL patient, and multiple immunodominant subclonotypes were identified in about half of the T-LGLL patients.

These receptors are not linked to any known antigen. The library was prepared using the immunoSEQ multiplex PCR assay. The immuneACCESS repertoire file appears here via TCRdb, limited to in-frame rearrangements. These files lack a portion of the clones; in checked studies, under half of the deficit traces to unresolved V genes, and the cause of the others is not known. The sample table lists about 4,300 clones, approximately 49% of them with a count of one. The leading ten clones occupy 70% to 85% of the sample. Input material: peripheral blood mononuclear cells. These receptor sequences come from a man between 60 and 75 years old with T-cell large granular lymphocyte leukemia. Some clones in this sample may be carry-over from other donors' samples. The age is the age at diagnosis.

This clone came up once. The chain carries TRBV5-6 and TRBJ1-5; D gene ambiguous. CDR1 and CDR2 from the germline V gene are SGHDT and YYEEEE. The germline V and J ends were trimmed by 4 bases and 10 bases, with 15 bases remaining between them. The CDR3 extends over 13 amino acids. The CDR3 reads CASSPMPWGPQHF. Written as DNA, the CDR3 is TGTGCCAGCAGCCCGATGCCGTGGGGACCCCAGCATTTT.

This clone occurred a few times. V is TRBV18 and J is TRBJ2-7; D assignment may be TRBD1 or TRBD2 (5 bases each). This CDR3 spans 13 amino acids. Germline loops: CDR1 KGHSH, CDR2 LQKENI. The V gene lost 3 bases and the J gene lost 5 bases, with 11 bases spanning the gap. The CDR3 sequence is CASSPGTRDEQYF. The DNA for the CDR3 is TGTGCCAGCTCACCCGGGACGCGAGACGAGCAGTACTTC.

In this sample, this clone turned up a few times. The chain is built from TRBV18 and TRBJ2-7; possibly TRBD1 for D (6 bases). Trimming took 5 bases from V and 7 from J, leaving 18 bases between them. CDR3 size: 14 residues. Germline V gives CDR1 KGHSH, CDR2 LQKENI. The CDR3 DNA sequence: TGTGCCAGCTCAAGGATGGACAGTCCGGGGGAGCAGTACTTC. Its protein product is CASSRMDSPGEQYF.

The V gene is TRBV27, the J gene TRBJ2-3; D gene uncertain. The CDR3 spans 12 residues. V dropped 7 bases and J dropped 2 bases, with 7 bases sitting between them. Germline V gene data show CDR1 as MNHEY and CDR2 as SMNVEV (reference sequence). This chain's CDR3 is CASIRDTDTQYF. The CDR3 coding sequence is TGTGCCAGCATTAGAGACACAGATACGCAGTATTTT.

The rearrangement links TRBV7-9 to TRBJ2-7; D may be TRBD1 (6 bases). Trimming removed 5 bases from V and 7 bases from J, with 18 bases in between. This CDR3 contains 14 residues. Germline CDR1 SEHNR, CDR2 FQNEAQ (reference sequence). The CDR3 is CASSPTTGLGEQYV. In DNA form, the CDR3 reads TGTGCCAGCAGCCCTACTACAGGGTTAGGAGAGCAGTACGTC.

V and J are TRBV18 and TRBJ2-7, with 8 bases aligning to TRBD2. The junction had 10 bases not matched to a gene; V was cut back by 5 bases and J by 7 bases. This CDR3 is built from 14 residues. Germline V gene sequence: CDR1 KGHSH, CDR2 LQKENI. The CDR3 spells CASSSPGLVGEQYF. As DNA, the CDR3 is TGTGCCAGCTCAAGTCCGGGACTAGTGGGTGAGCAGTACTTC.

The chain combines TRBV30 with TRBJ2-7; TRBD2 might be the D (6 bases). Germline assignment: CDR1 GTSNPN and CDR2 SVGIG (reference sequence). The length of the CDR3 is 16 residues. Trimming left V 2 bases short and J 2 bases short, with 19 bases between. CDR3 residues: CAWSSYGLGTAYEQYF. The CDR3 nucleotides are TGTGCCTGGAGTTCTTACGGGCTAGGGACTGCCTACGAGCAGTACTTC. Complete variable domain (other parts from reference TRBV30 and TRBJ2-7): SQTIHQWPATLVQPVGSPLSLECTVEGTSNPNLYWYRQAAGRGLQLLFYSVGIGQISSEVPQNLSASRPQDRQFILSSKKLLLSDSGFYLCAWSSYGLGTAYEQYFGPGTRLTVT.

V usage is TRBV18 and J usage is TRBJ2-3; D gene ambiguous. Germline V CDR1 and CDR2: KGHSH, LQKENI. The CDR3 consists of 13 residues. V was pared by 2 bases and J by 3 bases, with 6 bases between. The CDR3 loop reads CASSPGFTDTQYF. CDR3 sequence (DNA): TGTGCCAGCTCACCAGGGTTTACAGATACGCAGTATTTT.

The CDR3 protein is CASNQDRELSYEQYF. The DNA for the CDR3 is TGTGCCAGCAACCAAGACAGAGAACTCTCCTACGAGCAGTACTTC. The chain links TRBV28 to TRBJ2-7, with D perhaps TRBD1 (5 bases). V was shortened by 7 bases and J by 0 bases, with 16 bases between the two germline ends. The CDR3 extends over 15 amino acids. Germline CDR1 MDHEN, CDR2 SYDVKM.

The V gene is TRBV5-1, the J gene TRBJ2-7, with TRBD1 matching over 7 bases. CDR1 and CDR2 from the germline V gene are SGHRS and YFSETQ. CDR3 length: 15 amino acids. J gave up 3 bases and V 0 bases, and 6 bases lay outside the gene matches. CDR3: CASSLDGTEFYEQYV. The DNA for the CDR3 is TGCGCCAGCAGCTTGGACGGGACAGAATTCTACGAGCAGTACGTC.

The rearrangement links TRBV18 to TRBJ1-6, with 7 bases that match TRBD1. From germline, CDR1 is KGHSH and CDR2 LQKENI. The CDR3 extends over 15 amino acids. With V trimmed by 4 bases and J by 0 bases, 0 bases remained unmatched. This CDR3 reads CASSRQGSYNSPLHF. CDR3 coding DNA: TGTGCCAGCTCACGACAGGGCTCCTATAATTCACCCCTCCACTTT.

This clone was counted only a few times. V and J are TRBV6-6 and TRBJ2-1; D not resolved. V lost 4 bases and J 6 bases, leaving 7 bases between the germline ends. The CDR3 is 12 residues long. Germline V gene data show CDR1 as MNHNY and CDR2 as SVGAGI (reference sequence). The CDR3 is CASSSDINEQFF. The CDR3 DNA follows: TGTGCCAGCAGTTCCGACATCAATGAGCAGTTCTTC.

This sequence joins TRBV20-1 and TRBJ1-1, with a possible D match to TRBD1 (5 bases). The CDR3 sequence is 11 residues long. Germline CDR1 reads DFQATT; CDR2 reads SNEGSKA (reference sequence). The V and J ends lost 6 bases and 6 bases respectively, with 11 bases between them. The DNA of the CDR3 is TGCAGTGCCCGGGGACTGGCTGAAGCTTTCTTT. This encodes CSARGLAEAFF.

This chain joins TRBV25-1 and TRBJ2-7, with TRBD1 identical over 7 bases. Losses at the gene ends were 4 bases for V and 2 bases for J; bases not matched to a gene: 5. CDR1 and CDR2 (germline): MGHDK, SYGVNS. CDR3 length: 14 residues. The CDR3: CASSARDSPYEQYF. CDR3 sequence (DNA): TGTGCCAGCAGTGCCCGGGACAGCCCCTACGAGCAGTACTTC.

The genes are TRBV5-6 and TRBJ1-2; 7 bases align to TRBD1. V dropped 0 bases and J dropped 3; count of bases not matched to a gene: 2. The germline V gene encodes CDR1 SGHDT and CDR2 YYEEEE. The CDR3 totals 14 residues. CDR3 coding DNA: TGTGCCAGCAGCTTGGGGGACAGCGACTATGGCTACACCTTC. Amino acids: CASSLGDSDYGYTF. The variable domain in full, with the rest retrieved from reference TRBV5-6 and TRBJ1-2, is DAGVTQSPTHLIKTRGQQVTLRCSPKSGHDTVSWYQQALGQGPQFIFQYYEEEERQRGNFPDRFSGHQFPNYSSELNVNALLLGDSALYLCASSLGDSDYGYTFGSGTRLTVV.

There are a few counts of this clone. This chain uses TRBV5-1 with TRBJ1-2; D not certain. CDR1 is SGHRS, CDR2 YFSETQ, per germline. The germline V and J ends were trimmed by 0 bases and 4 bases, with 10 bases remaining between them. The CDR3 covers 14 residues. The CDR3 loop reads CASSLDPASYGYTF. CDR3 nucleotide sequence: TGCGCCAGCAGCTTGGATCCAGCCAGCTATGGCTACACCTTC.

This clone came up a few times. The chain links TRBV7-9 to TRBJ2-3; 9 bases map to TRBD2. From germline, CDR1 is SEHNR and CDR2 FQNEAQ (reference sequence). The CDR3 extends over 15 amino acids. The V and J ends lost 5 bases and 4 bases, in that order; junction bases with no gene match: 7. As DNA, the CDR3 is TGTGCCAGCAGCGGCGGGAGGGCCTTCCCAGATACGCAGTATTTT. It encodes CASSGGRAFPDTQYF. Variable domain in full (rest from reference TRBV7-9 and TRBJ2-3): DTGVSQNPRHKITKRGQNVTFRCDPISEHNRLYWYRQTLGQGPEFLTYFQNEAQLEKSRLLSDRFSAERPKGSFSTLEIQRTEQGDSAMYLCASSGGRAFPDTQYFGPGTRLTVL.

The chain couples TRBV7-3 to TRBJ2-1, with 10 nucleotides matching TRBD1. CDR3 length: 15 amino acids. V lost 7 bases to trimming and J lost 5 bases; unmatched junction nucleotides: 8. Germline-derived CDR1 and CDR2 are SGHTA and FQGTGA. CDR3 nucleotides: TGTGCCAGCATCGACTCTGGGACAGGGGACAATGAGCAGTTCTTC. This codes for CASIDSGTGDNEQFF.

This chain joins TRBV5-1 and TRBJ1-1, with TRBD1 as a possible D gene (5 bases). The CDR3 length is 14 residues. Germline lookup yields CDR1 SGHRS and CDR2 YFSETQ. V shed 2 bases and J shed 8 bases, with 16 bases lying between them. CDR3 amino acids: CASSFDNRGNEAFF. CDR3 DNA sequence: TGCGCCAGCAGCTTCGACAATAGGGGCAACGAAGCTTTCTTT. The full variable domain, rest sourced from reference TRBV5-1 and TRBJ1-1, is KAGVTQTPRYLIKTRGQQVTLSCSPISGHRSVSWYQQTPGQGLQFLFEYFSETQRNKGNFPGRFSGRQFSNSRSEMNVSTLELGDSALYLCASSFDNRGNEAFFGQGTRLTVV.

This rearrangement joins TRBV18 to TRBJ1-1; perhaps TRBD1 as D (5 bases). With 5 bases removed from V and 1 base from J, the gap between germline ends came to 8 bases. CDR3 size: 13 residues. The germline CDR1 and CDR2 sequences are KGHSH and LQKENI. The CDR3 DNA is TGTGCCAGCTCAGGACAAAGGAACACTGAAGCTTTCTTT. Translated: CASSGQRNTEAFF.